This T cell receptor (beta chain) comes out of a study of vaccination and CD4 T cells after COVID-19. As for treatment: roughly nine-day PBMC culture with coronavirus spike peptide pools or control peptides (ViraFEST assay). Gathered ahead of the COVID-19 pandemic (2011-2018) were the CD4+ T cells of the unexposed donor. In its sample, this clonotype was seen once. Its antigen is as yet unknown. The germline gives CDR1 MNHEY, CDR2 SVGEGT. This CDR3 has 18 amino acids. Trimming cost V 5 bases and J 8 bases; bases outside gene matches: 21. Sequencing of the DNA from cultured CD4+ T cells was carried out with the Oncomine TCR Beta short-read assay. TCRdb re-analysed the PCR reads in MiXCR, keeping a single row per CDR3 protein. The sample contains roughly 4,100 distinct CDR3 sequences, 71% of which appear only once.

This chain uses TRBV6-2 or TRBV6-3 with TRBJ1-5; the match to TRBD1 covers 7 bases. This TCR came from a human donor in good health. Material: CD4+ T cells from blood, cultured in vitro. The CDR3 bases are TGTGCCAGCAGTCGAATAGCCCGAGGGACAGCCGCACAGGAGCCCCAGCATTTT. Its protein is CASSRIARGTAAQEPQHF.